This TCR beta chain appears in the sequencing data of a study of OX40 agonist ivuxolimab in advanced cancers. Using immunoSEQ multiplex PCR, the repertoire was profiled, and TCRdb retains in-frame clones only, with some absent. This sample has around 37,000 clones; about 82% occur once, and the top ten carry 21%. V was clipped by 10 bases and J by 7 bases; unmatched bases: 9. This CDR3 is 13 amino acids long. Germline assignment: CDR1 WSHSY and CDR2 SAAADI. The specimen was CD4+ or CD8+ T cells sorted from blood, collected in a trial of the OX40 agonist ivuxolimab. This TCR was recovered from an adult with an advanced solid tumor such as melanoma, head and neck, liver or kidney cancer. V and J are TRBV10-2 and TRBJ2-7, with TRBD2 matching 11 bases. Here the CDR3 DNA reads TGCGCCACCCAACTAGCGGGAGTAAGGGAGCAGTACTTC. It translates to CATQLAGVREQYF.